This T cell receptor (beta chain) was documented in a study of beta chain features in type 1 diabetes (dated by TCRdb to 2016 to 2018). Looking at the study overall: No differences in mean age, gender distribution, total cell number or subset yield were found between patients and healthy donors. A total of over 95,000,000 sorted cells were examined across all samples, and RNA yield correlated strongly with the number of cells per subset. In the study, TCRB repertoires of sorted circulating CD4+ T cell subsets from recently diagnosed type 1 diabetes patients were compared with those of matched healthy donors. Naive and central memory subsets were obtained from all 30 or so donors, but regulatory and stem cell-like memory subsets were isolated from only 8 patients and roughly eight healthy donors. What the research found in general, with its limitations: Because small numbers of individuals were included in the HLA sub-analyses, any influence of HLA type on TCRB rearrangement was left unresolved. At VDJ recombination sites, type 1 diabetes patients had fewer insertions and more deleted nucleotides, which implies abnormalities in thymic rearrangement. PCR might favor shorter templates, but patient and control samples were amplified and corrected together, so any skew would affect both groups equally. The naive, central memory and regulatory TCRB repertoires appeared to resemble one another more closely among patients than among healthy donors. Sequencing cDNA rather than genomic DNA could over-represent highly expressing activated cells, although activation and CD3 levels did not differ between groups. In all four CD4+ subsets, TCRB CDR3 length was moderately but significantly shorter in type 1 diabetes patients.

CDR1 SGDLS and CDR2 YYNGEE were looked up in the germline V gene. V and J are trimmed by 3 bases and 0 bases, and the gene matches miss 13 bases of the junction. Measured from the cysteine to the phenylalanine, the CDR3 is 20 residues long. Solely the CDR3 DNA is kept, with 60 bases framed from the first base. Each donor gave one peripheral blood draw, averaging roughly 120 mL, which was collected into heparinised tubes. A BD FACSAria II was used to sort naive, central memory, regulatory and stem cell-like memory CD4+ T cells with a panel that included CD45RO, CCR7, CD25, CD127, CD95 and CD27. All sorted populations exceeded 95% purity. PBMCs were isolated right away by Lymphoprep density gradient centrifugation and were stained directly, without culture. To minimize batch effects, samples were stained and sorted in pairs, one healthy donor with one patient per experiment. On this clone itself: It lacks a known antigen. No base-level quality is on record; no much larger clone is a single base apart.

The High Capacity cDNA Reverse Transcription Kit was used to reverse transcribe all of the isolated RNA, meaning that expressed TCRB transcripts were what got sequenced. Naive, central memory and regulatory T cell samples underwent deep immunoSEQ sequencing, averaging about 3.57 million total reads per sample. Sorted cells were lysed in RLT buffer and RNA was extracted with DNase-treated RNeasy Micro or Mini kits, depending on cell number. Each cell subset was processed separately to prevent cross-contamination, with patient and healthy donor samples processed together. Using the immunoSEQ multiplex PCR, TCRB sequences were amplified from cDNA into 87-bp fragments spanning the CDR3 region. Sequencing of the amplicons was performed on the Illumina HiSeq platform. The study's processing was this. PCR bias was computationally corrected using synthetic template baselines, reads within Hamming distance 2 were collapsed, and singletons that could not be merged were discarded. By aligning reads against IMGT, V, D and J genes, CDR3 length, and insertions or deletions at six rearrangement sites were assigned. Within each subset, clonotype counts were normalized to the number of sorted cells before true diversity and Gini coefficients were calculated with the tcR R package. Repertoire sharing was quantified using the overlap coefficient calculated on TCRB nucleotide sequences. Out-of-frame TCRB sequences from naive cells were analyzed to stand in for the pre-selection repertoire. Drawn from immuneACCESS, this table holds only the in-frame rearrangements with V and J called that TCRdb kept. Clones are partly lost; checked studies trace under half to an unresolved V gene and leave the rest unexplained. For V, J and clone size, that table is used; D and trimming come from the DNA. Across this sample there are more than 550,000 clones, with over 11% seen only once. The ten most abundant clones make up approximately 0.039% of the sample.

The sequence derives from a man in his late teens or twenties with type 1 diabetes. The chain joins TRBV9 to TRBJ2-1, with 12 junctional bases fitting TRBD2. Sequencing was performed on naive CD4+ T cells from blood. Taken with the paper, the label for cell subset or site translates to: true naive CD4+ T cells. The CDR3 region: CASSAVPGLAGPSSYNEQFF. The base sequence is TGTGCCAGCAGCGCAGTTCCGGGACTAGCGGGCCCGAGCTCCTACAATGAGCAGTTCTTC. The full variable domain, completed from the reference TRBV9 and TRBJ2-1 proteins outside the CDR3, reads DSGVTQTPKHLITATGQRVTLRCSPRSGDLSVYWYQQSLDQGLQFLIQYYNGEERAKGNILERFSAQQFPDLHSELNLSSLELGDSALYFCASSAVPGLAGPSSYNEQFFGPGTRLTVL.